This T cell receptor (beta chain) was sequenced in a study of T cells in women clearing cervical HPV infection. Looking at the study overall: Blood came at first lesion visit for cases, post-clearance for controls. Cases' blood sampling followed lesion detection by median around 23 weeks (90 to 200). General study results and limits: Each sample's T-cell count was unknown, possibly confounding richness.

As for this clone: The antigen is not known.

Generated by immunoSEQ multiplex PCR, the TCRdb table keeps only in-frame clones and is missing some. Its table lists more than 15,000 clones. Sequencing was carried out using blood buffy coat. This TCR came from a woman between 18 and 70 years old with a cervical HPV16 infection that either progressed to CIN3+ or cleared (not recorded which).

Incomplete CDR3 DNA: TGTGCCATCAGTGAGTCGACAGGGGCTCCTAATTCACCC. Encoded protein: CAISESTGAPNSP. In full, the CDR3 reads CAISESTGAPNSPLHF. The genes are TRBV10-3 and TRBJ1-6; TRBD1 matches at 8 bases. The read is 3 residues too short to cover the CDR3 end, so that end is filled in from the germline J gene. The CDR3 sequence is 16 residues long. V lost 0 bases and J lost 6; bases outside the gene matches: 4. Germline values: CDR1 ENHRY, CDR2 SYGVKD.